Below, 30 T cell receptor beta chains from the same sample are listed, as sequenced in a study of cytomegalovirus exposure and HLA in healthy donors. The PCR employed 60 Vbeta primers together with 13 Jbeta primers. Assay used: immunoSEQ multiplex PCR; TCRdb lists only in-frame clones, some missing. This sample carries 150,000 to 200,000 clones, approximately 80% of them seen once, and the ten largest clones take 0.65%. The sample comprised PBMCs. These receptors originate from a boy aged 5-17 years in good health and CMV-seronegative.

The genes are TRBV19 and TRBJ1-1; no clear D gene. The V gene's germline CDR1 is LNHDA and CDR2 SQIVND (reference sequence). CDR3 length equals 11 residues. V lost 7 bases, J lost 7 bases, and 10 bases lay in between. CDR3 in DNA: TGTGCCAGTACCGTCCCGGGTGAAGCTTTCTTT. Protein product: CASTVPGEAFF.

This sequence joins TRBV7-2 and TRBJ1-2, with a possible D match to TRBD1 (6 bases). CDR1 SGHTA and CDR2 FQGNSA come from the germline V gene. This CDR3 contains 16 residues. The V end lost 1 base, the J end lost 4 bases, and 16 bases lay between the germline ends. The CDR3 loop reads CASSLVTGRRGYGYTF. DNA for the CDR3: TGTGCCAGCAGCTTAGTTACAGGGAGAAGGGGCTATGGCTACACCTTC. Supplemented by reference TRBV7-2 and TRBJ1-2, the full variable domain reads GAGVSQSPSNKVTEKGKDVELRCDPISGHTALYWYRQSLGQGLEFLIYFQGNSAPDKSGLPSDRFSAERTGGSVSTLTIQRTQQEDSAVYLCASSLVTGRRGYGYTFGSGTRLTVV.

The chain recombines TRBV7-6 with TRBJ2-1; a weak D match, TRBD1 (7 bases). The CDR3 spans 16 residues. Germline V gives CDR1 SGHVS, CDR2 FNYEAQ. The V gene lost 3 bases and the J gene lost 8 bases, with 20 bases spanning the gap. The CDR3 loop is CASSFTRGWGADEQFF. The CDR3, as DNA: TGTGCCAGCAGCTTCACCAGGGGGTGGGGGGCTGATGAGCAGTTCTTC. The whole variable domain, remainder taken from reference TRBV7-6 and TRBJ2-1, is GAGVSQSPRYKVTKRGQDVALRCDPISGHVSLYWYRQALGQGPEFLTYFNYEAQQDKSGLPNDRFSAERPEGSISTLTIQRTEQRDSAMYRCASSFTRGWGADEQFFGPGTRLTVL.

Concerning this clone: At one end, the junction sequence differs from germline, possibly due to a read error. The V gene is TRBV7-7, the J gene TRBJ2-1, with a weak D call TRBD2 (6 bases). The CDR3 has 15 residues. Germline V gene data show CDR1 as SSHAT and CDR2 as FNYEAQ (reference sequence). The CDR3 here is CASSVGLALRDEQFF. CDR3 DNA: TGTGCTAGCAGCGTGGGACTTGCCCTTCGAGATGAGCAGTTCTTC.

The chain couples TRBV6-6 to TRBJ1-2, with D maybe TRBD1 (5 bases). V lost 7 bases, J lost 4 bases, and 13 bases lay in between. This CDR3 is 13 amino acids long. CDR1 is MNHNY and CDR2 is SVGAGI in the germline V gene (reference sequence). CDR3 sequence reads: CASNVEGAYGYTF. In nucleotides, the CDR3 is TGTGCCAGCAATGTTGAAGGGGCCTATGGCTACACCTTC.

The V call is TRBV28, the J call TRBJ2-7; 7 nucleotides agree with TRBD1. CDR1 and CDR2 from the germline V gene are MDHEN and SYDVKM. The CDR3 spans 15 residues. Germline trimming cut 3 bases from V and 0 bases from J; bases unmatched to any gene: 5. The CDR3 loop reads CASSLTGLSSYEQYF. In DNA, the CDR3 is TGTGCCAGCAGTTTGACAGGGCTAAGCTCCTACGAGCAGTACTTC.

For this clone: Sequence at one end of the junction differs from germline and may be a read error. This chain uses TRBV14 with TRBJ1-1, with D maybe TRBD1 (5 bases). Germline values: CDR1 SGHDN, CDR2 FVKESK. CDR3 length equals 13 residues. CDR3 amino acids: CASSPQGTTEASF. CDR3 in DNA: TGTGCCAGCAGCCCCCAGGGCACCACTGAAGCTTCCTTT.

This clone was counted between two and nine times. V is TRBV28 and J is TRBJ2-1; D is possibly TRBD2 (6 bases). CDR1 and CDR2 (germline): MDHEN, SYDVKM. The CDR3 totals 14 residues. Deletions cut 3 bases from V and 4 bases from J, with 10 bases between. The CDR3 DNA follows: TGTGCCAGCAGTTTTATAGCGGATTACAATGAGCAGTTCTTC. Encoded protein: CASSFIADYNEQFF.

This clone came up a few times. The CDR3 is CASSLEGAAYEQYF. The CDR3 region has the DNA TGTGCCAGCAGCTTAGAGGGGGCAGCCTACGAGCAGTACTTC. The chain is built from TRBV7-2 and TRBJ2-7, with TRBD1 identical over 7 bases. The germline V gene encodes CDR1 SGHTA and CDR2 FQGNSA. The trim removed 1 base at V and 2 bases at J, leaving 2 bases unmatched. The CDR3 contains 14 residues.

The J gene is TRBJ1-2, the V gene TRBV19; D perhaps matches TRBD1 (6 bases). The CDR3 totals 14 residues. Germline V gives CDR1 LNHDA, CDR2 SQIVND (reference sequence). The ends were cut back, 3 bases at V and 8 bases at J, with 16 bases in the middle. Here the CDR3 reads CASSMAGRGRGYTF. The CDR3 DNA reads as TGTGCCAGTAGTATGGCCGGCAGGGGACGGGGCTACACCTTC.

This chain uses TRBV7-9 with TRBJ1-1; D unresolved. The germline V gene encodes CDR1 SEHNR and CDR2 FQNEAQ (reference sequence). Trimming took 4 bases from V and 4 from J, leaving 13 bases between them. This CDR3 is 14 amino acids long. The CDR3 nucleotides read TGTGCCAGCAGCTACACGAGGGTGGGCACTGAAGCTTTCTTT. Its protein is CASSYTRVGTEAFF.

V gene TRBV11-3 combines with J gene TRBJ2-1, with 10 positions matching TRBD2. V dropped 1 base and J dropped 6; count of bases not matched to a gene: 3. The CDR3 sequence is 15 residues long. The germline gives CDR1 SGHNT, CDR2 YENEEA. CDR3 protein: CASSLGLAGVNEQFF. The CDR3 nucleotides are TGTGCCAGCAGCTTAGGGCTAGCGGGAGTCAATGAGCAGTTCTTC.

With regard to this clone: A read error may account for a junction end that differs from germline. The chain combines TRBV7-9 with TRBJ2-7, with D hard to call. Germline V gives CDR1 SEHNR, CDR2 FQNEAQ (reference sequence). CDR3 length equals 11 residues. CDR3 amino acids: CASSSEYGQYF. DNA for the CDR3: TGTGCCAGCAGCTCCGAGTACGGGCAGTACTTC.

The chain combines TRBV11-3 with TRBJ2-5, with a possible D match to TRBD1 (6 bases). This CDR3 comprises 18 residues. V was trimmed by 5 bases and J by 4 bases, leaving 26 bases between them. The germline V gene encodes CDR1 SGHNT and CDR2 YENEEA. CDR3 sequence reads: CASSPRMGARGGGETQYF. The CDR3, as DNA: TGTGCCAGCAGCCCGCGTATGGGGGCCAGGGGTGGAGGAGAGACCCAGTACTTC.

Here the CDR3 reads CASIRDNKETQYF. DNA of the CDR3: TGTGCCAGCATTCGGGACAACAAGGAGACCCAGTACTTC. The chain uses TRBV2 and TRBJ2-5; D may be TRBD1 (6 bases). The CDR3 runs 13 residues. CDR1 is SNHLY, CDR2 FYNNEI, per germline. The V gene lost 7 bases and the J gene lost 5 bases, with 14 bases spanning the gap.

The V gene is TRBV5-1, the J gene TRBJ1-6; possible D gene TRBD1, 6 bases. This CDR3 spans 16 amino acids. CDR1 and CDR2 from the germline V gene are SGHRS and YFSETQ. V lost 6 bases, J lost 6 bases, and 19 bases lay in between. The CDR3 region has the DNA TGCGCCAGCACGACCCTCGGACAGACACCTAATTCACCCCTCCACTTT. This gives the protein CASTTLGQTPNSPLHF.

The CDR3 DNA reads TGTGCCATCAGTGAAGGGGGTCGCGAGCAGTACTTC. This encodes CAISEGGREQYF. This chain connects TRBV10-3 to TRBJ2-5; perhaps TRBD1 as D (6 bases). Judging by the DNA end, TRBJ2-7 fits better; the J call may be wrong. The CDR3 consists of 12 residues. The V gene's germline CDR1 is ENHRY and CDR2 SYGVKD.

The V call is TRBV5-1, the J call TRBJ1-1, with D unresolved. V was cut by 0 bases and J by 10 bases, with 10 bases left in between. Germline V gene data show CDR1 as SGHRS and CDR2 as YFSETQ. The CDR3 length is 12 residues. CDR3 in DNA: TGCGCCAGCAGCTTGGAGCAGAGCGGAGCTTTCTTT. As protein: CASSLEQSGAFF.

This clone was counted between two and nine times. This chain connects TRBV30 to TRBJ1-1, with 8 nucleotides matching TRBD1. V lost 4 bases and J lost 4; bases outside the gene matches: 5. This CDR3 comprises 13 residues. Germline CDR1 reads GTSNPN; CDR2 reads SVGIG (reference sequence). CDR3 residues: CAWKQGVATEAFF. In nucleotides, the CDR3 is TGTGCCTGGAAACAGGGGGTTGCCACTGAAGCTTTCTTT.

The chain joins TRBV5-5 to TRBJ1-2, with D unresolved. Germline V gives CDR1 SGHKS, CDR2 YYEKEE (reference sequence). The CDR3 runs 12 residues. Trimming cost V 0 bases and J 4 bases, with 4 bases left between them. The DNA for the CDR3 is TGTGCCAGCAGCTTGGACATCTATGGCTACACCTTC. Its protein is CASSLDIYGYTF.

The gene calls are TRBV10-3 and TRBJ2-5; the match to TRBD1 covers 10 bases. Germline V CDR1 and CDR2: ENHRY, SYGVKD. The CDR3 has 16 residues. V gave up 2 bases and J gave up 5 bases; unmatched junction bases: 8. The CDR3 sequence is CAISEAFGTGVETQYF. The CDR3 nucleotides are TGTGCCATCAGTGAGGCGTTTGGGACAGGGGTCGAGACCCAGTACTTC.

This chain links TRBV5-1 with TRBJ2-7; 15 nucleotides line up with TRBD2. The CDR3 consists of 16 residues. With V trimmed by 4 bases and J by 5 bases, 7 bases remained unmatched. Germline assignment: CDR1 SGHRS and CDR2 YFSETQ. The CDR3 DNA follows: TGCGCCAGCAGCCCTGGACTAGCGGGGGGGCGTGACGAGCAGTACTTC. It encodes CASSPGLAGGRDEQYF.

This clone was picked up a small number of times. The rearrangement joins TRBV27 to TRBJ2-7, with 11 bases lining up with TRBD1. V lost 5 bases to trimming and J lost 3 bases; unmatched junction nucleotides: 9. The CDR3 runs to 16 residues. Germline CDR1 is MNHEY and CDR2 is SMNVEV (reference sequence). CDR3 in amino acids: CASSAGTGGFLYEQYF. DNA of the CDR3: TGTGCCAGCAGTGCCGGGACAGGGGGTTTTCTCTACGAGCAGTACTTC.

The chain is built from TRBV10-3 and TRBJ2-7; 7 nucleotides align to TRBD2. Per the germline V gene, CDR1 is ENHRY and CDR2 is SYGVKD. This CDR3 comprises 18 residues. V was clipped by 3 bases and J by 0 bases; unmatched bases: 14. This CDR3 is CAISDQRENAKFSYEQYF. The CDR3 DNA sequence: TGTGCCATCAGTGATCAGCGGGAAAATGCAAAGTTCTCCTACGAGCAGTACTTC.

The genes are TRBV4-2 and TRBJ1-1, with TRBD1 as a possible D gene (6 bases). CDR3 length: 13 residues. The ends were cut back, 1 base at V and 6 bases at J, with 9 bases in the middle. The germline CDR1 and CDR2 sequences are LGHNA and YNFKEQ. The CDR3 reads CASSQATGSEAFF. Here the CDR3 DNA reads TGTGCCAGCAGCCAAGCCACAGGGTCTGAAGCTTTCTTT.

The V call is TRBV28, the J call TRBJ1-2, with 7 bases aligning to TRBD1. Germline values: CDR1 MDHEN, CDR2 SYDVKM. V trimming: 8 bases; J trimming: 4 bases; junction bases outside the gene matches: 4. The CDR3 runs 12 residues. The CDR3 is CASQTGPYGYTF. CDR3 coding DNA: TGTGCCAGCCAGACAGGGCCCTATGGCTACACCTTC.

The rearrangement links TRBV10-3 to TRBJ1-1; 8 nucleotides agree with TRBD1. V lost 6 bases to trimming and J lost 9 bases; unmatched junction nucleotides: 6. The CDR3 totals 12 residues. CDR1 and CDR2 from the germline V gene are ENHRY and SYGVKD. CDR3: CAISATGVKAFF. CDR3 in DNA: TGTGCCATCAGCGCGACAGGGGTTAAAGCTTTCTTT.

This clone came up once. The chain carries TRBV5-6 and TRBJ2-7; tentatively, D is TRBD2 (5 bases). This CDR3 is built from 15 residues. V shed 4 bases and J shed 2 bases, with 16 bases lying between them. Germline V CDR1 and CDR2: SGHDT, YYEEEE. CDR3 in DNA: TGTGCCAGCAGCCCGAACGAGGACTTAACCTACGAGCAGTACTTC. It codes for CASSPNEDLTYEQYF.

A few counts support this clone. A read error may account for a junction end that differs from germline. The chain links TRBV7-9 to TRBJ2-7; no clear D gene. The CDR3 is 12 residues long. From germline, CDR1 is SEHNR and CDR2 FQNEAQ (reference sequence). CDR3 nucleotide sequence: TGTTCCAGCAGCTTCTGGAGCAACGAGCAGTACTTC. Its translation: CSSSFWSNEQYF. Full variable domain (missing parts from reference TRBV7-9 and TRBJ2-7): DTGVSQNPRHKITKRGQNVTFRCDPISEHNRLYWYRQTLGQGPEFLTYFQNEAQLEKSRLLSDRFSAERPKGSFSTLEIQRTEQGDSAMYLCSSSFWSNEQYFGPGTRLTVT.

In DNA form, the CDR3 reads TGTGCCAGCAGCGTAGCCGGGACAGGGGCCCTCTCTGGGGCCAACGTCCTGACTTTC. This encodes CASSVAGTGALSGANVLTF. The chain is built from TRBV9 and TRBJ2-6; TRBD1 matches at 10 bases. The germline gives CDR1 SGDLS, CDR2 YYNGEE. J was trimmed by 0 bases and V by 0 bases; bases with no gene match: 6. The CDR3 length is 19 residues.